The clone carrying this TCR beta chain has only a few counts. As yet, its antigen is unknown. Germline V lookup: CDR1 ENHRY, CDR2 SYGVKD. The CDR3 contains 15 residues. Trimming took 3 bases from V and 3 from J, leaving 14 bases between them. The data were taken from a study of T cells in Graves' hyperthyroidism and ophthalmopathy. The investigators amplified TCR beta CDR3 regions from RNA transcripts. Using the HTBI primer set, a first-round RT-PCR was run on the TCR CDR3. TCRdb analysed the multiplex PCR reads with MiXCR anew, one entry per CDR3 protein. The table has more than 500,000 distinct CDR3 sequences, roughly 16% seen once. Study-wide results and limits: In simple terms, a model built on 13 V-J features told ophthalmopathy apart from stable hyperthyroidism. Before onset, by a median of around 6.4 months, the model predicted ophthalmopathy.

Clinicians diagnosed patients from clinical symptoms, serum thyroxine and TRAb, thyroid ultrasound and orbital computed tomography. An approximately 9.8 ml volume of fresh peripheral blood provided the PBMCs. The chain links TRBV10-3 to TRBJ1-2; D gene ambiguous. The sequence was obtained from a woman aged 25 to 39 with Graves' hyperthyroidism. The sample was blood. CDR3 in amino acids: CAISETSLVDYGYTF. Written as DNA, the CDR3 is TGTGCCATCAGTGAAACCTCCCTGGTGGACTATGGCTACACCTTC.